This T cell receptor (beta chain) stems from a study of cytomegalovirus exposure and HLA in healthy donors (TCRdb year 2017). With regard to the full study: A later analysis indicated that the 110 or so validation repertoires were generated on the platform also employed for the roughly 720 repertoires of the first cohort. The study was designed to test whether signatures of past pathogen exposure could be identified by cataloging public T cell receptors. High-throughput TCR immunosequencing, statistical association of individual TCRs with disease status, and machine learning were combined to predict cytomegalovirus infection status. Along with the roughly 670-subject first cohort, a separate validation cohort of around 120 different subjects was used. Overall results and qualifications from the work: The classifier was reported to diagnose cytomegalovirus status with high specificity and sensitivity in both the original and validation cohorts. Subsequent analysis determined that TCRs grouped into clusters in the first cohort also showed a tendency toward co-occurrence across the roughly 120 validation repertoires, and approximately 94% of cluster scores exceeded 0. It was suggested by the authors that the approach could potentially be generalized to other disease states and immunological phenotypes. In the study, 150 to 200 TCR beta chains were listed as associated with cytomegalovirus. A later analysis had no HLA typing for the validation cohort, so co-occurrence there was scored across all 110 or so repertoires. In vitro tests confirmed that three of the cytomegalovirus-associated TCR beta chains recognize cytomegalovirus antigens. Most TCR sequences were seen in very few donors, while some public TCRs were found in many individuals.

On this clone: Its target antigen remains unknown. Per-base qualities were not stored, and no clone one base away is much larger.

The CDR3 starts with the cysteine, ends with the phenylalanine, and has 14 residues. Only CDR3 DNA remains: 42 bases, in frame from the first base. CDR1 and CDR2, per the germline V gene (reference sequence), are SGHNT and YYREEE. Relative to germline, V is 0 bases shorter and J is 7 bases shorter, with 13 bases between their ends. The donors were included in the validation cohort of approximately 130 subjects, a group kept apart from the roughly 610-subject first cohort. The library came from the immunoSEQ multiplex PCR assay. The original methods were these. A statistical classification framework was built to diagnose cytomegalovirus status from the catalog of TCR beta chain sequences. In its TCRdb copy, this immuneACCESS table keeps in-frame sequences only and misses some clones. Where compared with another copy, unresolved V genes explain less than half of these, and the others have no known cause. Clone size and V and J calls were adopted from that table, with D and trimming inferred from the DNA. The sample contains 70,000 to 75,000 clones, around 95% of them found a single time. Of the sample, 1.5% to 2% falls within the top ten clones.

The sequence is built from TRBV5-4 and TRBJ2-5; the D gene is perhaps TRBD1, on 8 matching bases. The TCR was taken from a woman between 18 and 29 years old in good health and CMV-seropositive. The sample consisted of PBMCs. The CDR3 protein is CASSLGQGRGTQYF. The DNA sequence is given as TGTGCCAGCAGCTTGGGACAGGGGAGGGGGACCCAGTACTTC.